A single sample is the source of the 21 T cell receptor beta chains below, sequenced in a study of a mutant IDH1 vaccine in newly diagnosed glioma. The time point was: week 5, during vaccination. The content of each vaccine dose was 300 ug of mutant IDH1 20-mer peptide, and topical imiquimod accompanied it. The antigens for these receptors are not known. TCRdb's table, derived via immunoSEQ multiplex PCR, lists solely in-frame clones and lacks some. The sample yields 45,000 to 55,000 clones, around 80% seen once. Sequenced material: PBMCs, taken from a glioma patient whose treatment included an IDH1 peptide vaccine. Every receptor here comes from a middle-aged woman with glioma.

The V and J genes are TRBV5-6 and TRBJ1-5; D may be TRBD1 (5 bases). V was pared by 2 bases and J by 5 bases, with 11 bases between. Germline V lookup: CDR1 SGHDT, CDR2 YYEEEE. This CDR3 comprises 14 residues. The DNA of the CDR3 is TGTGCCAGCAGCTTCGAGGGGCACCATCAGCCCCAGCATTTT. Translating gives CASSFEGHHQPQHF.

The chain links TRBV19 to TRBJ2-7; 7 nucleotides agree with TRBD2. CDR1 LNHDA and CDR2 SQIVND come from the germline V gene (reference sequence). The CDR3 runs to 12 residues. The junction had 1 base not matched to a gene; V was cut back by 3 bases and J by 5 bases. CDR3 coding DNA: TGTGCCAGTAGTATCGCGGGGGACGAGCAGTACTTC. This translates into CASSIAGDEQYF.

This clone was found a few times. The chain joins TRBV7-2 to TRBJ2-1; 11 nucleotides agree with TRBD1. CDR1 and CDR2 (germline): SGHTA, FQGNSA. V trimming: 3 bases; J trimming: 10 bases; junction bases outside the gene matches: 8. The CDR3 spans 15 residues. The CDR3 sequence: CASSFGTGGSREQFF. CDR3 coding DNA: TGTGCCAGCAGCTTTGGGACAGGGGGTTCGCGGGAGCAGTTCTTC.

CDR3 sequence (DNA): TGTGCCAGCAGTCTTAGCGGTTCAGTCCACGAGCAGTACTTC. Translation gives CASSLSGSVHEQYF. The V and J genes are TRBV6-6 and TRBJ2-7; possibly TRBD2 for D (6 bases). This CDR3 comprises 14 residues. The V gene's germline CDR1 is MNHNY and CDR2 SVGAGI (reference sequence). Trimming left V 5 bases short and J 5 bases short, with 16 bases between.

This clone was counted a few times. V gene TRBV6-1 combines with J gene TRBJ1-5; D remains ambiguous. Germline V gene data show CDR1 as MNHNS and CDR2 as SASEGT. The CDR3 spans 13 residues. V was trimmed by 2 bases and J by 7 bases, leaving 9 bases between them. CDR3 loop: CASSESGGQPQHF. Here the CDR3 DNA reads TGTGCCAGCAGTGAATCGGGTGGACAGCCCCAGCATTTT.

The V call is TRBV5-6, the J call TRBJ1-3; a possible D gene is TRBD1 (5 bases). This CDR3 is built from 15 residues. The germline gives CDR1 SGHDT, CDR2 YYEEEE. Trimming pared 0 bases from V and 6 bases from J, leaving 13 bases between. The CDR3: CASSLGQGWENTIYF. CDR3 DNA: TGTGCCAGCAGCTTGGGGCAGGGTTGGGAAAACACCATATATTTT.

The chain carries TRBV9 and TRBJ2-5; 9 positions match TRBD2. The CDR3 sequence is 17 residues long. With 0 bases clipped from V and 1 base from J, the junction kept 7 bases outside the gene matches. Germline CDR1 reads SGDLS; CDR2 reads YYNGEE. This CDR3 is CASSVDPSGGTQETQYF. In nucleotides, the CDR3 is TGTGCCAGCAGCGTAGATCCCAGCGGGGGGACCCAAGAGACCCAGTACTTC.

In nucleotides, the CDR3 is TGTGCCAGCAGCCCACAGACAGCTAGCACAGATACGCAGTATTTT. Translating gives CASSPQTASTDTQYF. The rearrangement joins TRBV5-6 to TRBJ2-3; D is possibly TRBD1 (5 bases). Germline CDR1 reads SGHDT; CDR2 reads YYEEEE. The CDR3 is 15 residues long. V was shortened by 4 bases and J by 0 bases, with 12 bases between the two germline ends.

This clone was seen a few times. J is TRBJ1-1 and V is TRBV5-1; no firm D call. Trimming stripped 7 bases from V and 0 bases from J, with 13 bases between. There are 14 residues in the CDR3. Germline V gene lookup returns CDR1 SGHRS and CDR2 YFSETQ. The CDR3 DNA reads as TGCGCCAGCTCGTCGGTGCCAGTGAACACTGAAGCTTTCTTT. Protein: CASSSVPVNTEAFF.

This chain connects TRBV5-4 to TRBJ1-2, with a tentative D call TRBD1 (6 bases). Germline assignment: CDR1 SGHNT and CDR2 YYREEE (reference sequence). The CDR3 consists of 16 residues. V dropped 5 bases and J dropped 2 bases, with 19 bases sitting between them. CDR3 coding DNA: TGTGCCAGCAGAGGCTGGTTCGAGGGGGGCAACTATGGCTACACCTTC. It yields the protein CASRGWFEGGNYGYTF.

The rearrangement joins TRBV5-4 to TRBJ1-4; 10 bases fit TRBD1. CDR1 and CDR2 from the germline V gene are SGHNT and YYREEE (reference sequence). The ends lost 1 base at V and 5 bases at J; junction bases unmatched: 2. The CDR3 has 15 amino acids. The CDR3 DNA sequence: TGTGCCAGCAGCTTGAGGGGACAGGGGAATGAAAAACTGTTTTTT. It codes for CASSLRGQGNEKLFF.

This clone was detected only a few times. CDR3 coding DNA: TGCAGTGCTCTTCAGGGAAATGGCTACACCTTC. Encoded protein: CSALQGNGYTF. The chain uses TRBV20-1 and TRBJ1-2; tentatively, D is TRBD1 (5 bases). This CDR3 contains 11 residues. Between the trimmed V and J ends, which lost 5 bases and 6 bases, there was a span of 10 bases. CDR1 is DFQATT and CDR2 is SNEGSKA in the germline V gene (reference sequence).

This sequence joins TRBV6-5 and TRBJ1-1; possible D gene TRBD1, 5 bases. This CDR3 contains 15 residues. Deletions cut 2 bases from V and 4 bases from J, with 14 bases between. Germline CDR1 is MNHEY and CDR2 is SVGAGI. DNA of the CDR3: TGTGCCAGCAGTTACGGGCAGGGAGGTATCACTGAAGCTTTCTTT. Its translation: CASSYGQGGITEAFF.

V is TRBV10-3 and J is TRBJ2-3; 8 nucleotides align to TRBD1. The germline V gene has CDR1 ENHRY and CDR2 SYGVKD. CDR3 length: 16 residues. Trimming took 3 bases from V and 0 from J; bases not matched to a gene: 5. In DNA form, the CDR3 reads TGTGCCATCAGTGAAACAGGGGGAACTAGCACAGATACGCAGTATTTT. Residues: CAISETGGTSTDTQYF.

The genes are TRBV5-5 and TRBJ2-5; tentative D call: TRBD2 (6 bases). This CDR3 is 14 amino acids long. V was cut by 4 bases and J by 1 base, with 11 bases left in between. Germline CDR1 and CDR2: SGHKS and YYEKEE (reference sequence). The CDR3 is CASSPQTSQETQYF. The CDR3 bases are TGTGCCAGCAGCCCCCAGACTAGCCAAGAGACCCAGTACTTC.

The chain combines TRBV2 with TRBJ1-5; D may be TRBD1 (6 bases). The CDR3 sequence is 12 residues long. Trimming shortened V by 6 bases and J by 8 bases, and 11 bases separated the two germline ends. CDR1 and CDR2 from the germline V gene are SNHLY and FYNNEI. The chain's CDR3 is CASSRGGEPQHF. In DNA, the CDR3 is TGTGCCAGCAGCCGAGGGGGGGAGCCCCAGCATTTT.

The chain joins TRBV7-2 to TRBJ1-4, with TRBD1 as a possible D gene (6 bases). The germline V gene has CDR1 SGHTA and CDR2 FQGNSA. With 5 bases removed from V and 8 bases from J, the gap between germline ends came to 18 bases. The CDR3 is 15 amino acids. The CDR3 region is CASSTGSQGKEKLFF. CDR3 bases: TGTGCCAGCAGCACCGGGTCCCAGGGGAAGGAAAAACTGTTTTTT.

This clone was counted a single time. The chain joins TRBV10-2 to TRBJ1-2; tentative D call: TRBD1 (5 bases). The ends were cut back, 0 bases at V and 7 bases at J, with 9 bases in the middle. The V gene's germline CDR1 is WSHSY and CDR2 SAAADI. The CDR3 has 13 residues. The CDR3 nucleotides are TGCGCCAGCAGTGAGTCCCCAGACAGTGGCTACACCTTC. Translation gives CASSESPDSGYTF.

The chain links TRBV2 to TRBJ2-5; 11 bases agree with TRBD2. This CDR3 has 15 residues. V shed 6 bases, J shed 2 bases, and the junction held 5 bases outside the gene matches. The germline V gene has CDR1 SNHLY and CDR2 FYNNEI. This chain's CDR3 is CASSRLAGMQETQYF. DNA of the CDR3: TGTGCCAGCAGCAGACTAGCGGGGATGCAAGAGACCCAGTACTTC.

CDR3: CASSVDGWGPNTGELFF. The DNA for the CDR3 is TGTGCCAGCAGCGTAGACGGGTGGGGTCCAAACACCGGGGAGCTGTTTTTT. This chain uses TRBV9 with TRBJ2-2; D not certain. Per the germline V gene, CDR1 is SGDLS and CDR2 is YYNGEE. The CDR3 sequence is 17 residues long. Trimming took off 0 bases at V and 2 bases at J, with 14 bases between the two ends.

The CDR3 is CASSEVRHGELFF. The CDR3 nucleotides read TGCGCCAGCAGTGAGGTGCGACACGGGGAGCTGTTTTTT. V is TRBV10-1 and J is TRBJ2-2; D is uncertain. Per the germline V gene, CDR1 is WNHNN and CDR2 is SYGVQD (reference sequence). The CDR3 totals 13 residues. V was clipped by 2 bases and J by 7 bases, with 8 bases between them.